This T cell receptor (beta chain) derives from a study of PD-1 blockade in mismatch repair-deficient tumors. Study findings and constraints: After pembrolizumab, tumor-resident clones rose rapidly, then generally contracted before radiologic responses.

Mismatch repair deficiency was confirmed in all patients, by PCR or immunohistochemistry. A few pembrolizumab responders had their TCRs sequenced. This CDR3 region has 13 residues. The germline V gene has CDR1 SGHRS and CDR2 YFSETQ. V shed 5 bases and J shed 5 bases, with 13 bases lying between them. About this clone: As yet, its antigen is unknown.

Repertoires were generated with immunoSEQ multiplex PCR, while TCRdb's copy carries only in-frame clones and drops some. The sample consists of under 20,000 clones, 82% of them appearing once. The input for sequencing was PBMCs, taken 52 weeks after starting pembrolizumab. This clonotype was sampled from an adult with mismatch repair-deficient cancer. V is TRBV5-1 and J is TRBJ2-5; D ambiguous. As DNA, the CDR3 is TGCGCCAGCAGTTCGGTCCCGAGGGAGACCCAGTACTTC. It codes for CASSSVPRETQYF. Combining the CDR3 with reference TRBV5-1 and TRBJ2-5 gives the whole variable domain KAGVTQTPRYLIKTRGQQVTLSCSPISGHRSVSWYQQTPGQGLQFLFEYFSETQRNKGNFPGRFSGRQFSNSRSEMNVSTLELGDSALYLCASSSVPRETQYFGPGTRLLVL.